These 9 T cell receptor beta chains were sequenced from one sample in a study of cytomegalovirus exposure and HLA in healthy donors. Clones were sequenced by immunoSEQ multiplex PCR, and TCRdb holds only the in-frame ones, with some missing. In the table there are around 150,000 clones, roughly 89% of which are singletons. Input material: PBMCs. Receptors were obtained from a woman younger than 30 in good health and CMV-seropositive.

The V and J genes are TRBV28 and TRBJ2-1; possibly TRBD2 for D (5 bases). V lost 4 bases and J lost 12, with 13 bases in between. This CDR3 region has 12 residues. Germline values: CDR1 MDHEN, CDR2 SYDVKM. The CDR3 region has the DNA TGTGCCAGCAGTTCTAGCTTACGGGGGCAGTTCTTC. Its translation is CASSSSLRGQFF.

The rearrangement uses TRBV19 and TRBJ1-1; TRBD1 aligns across 7 bases. The junction had 10 bases not matched to a gene; V was cut back by 10 bases and J by 5 bases. Germline values: CDR1 LNHDA, CDR2 SQIVND (reference sequence). This CDR3 spans 13 amino acids. In nucleotides, the CDR3 is TGTGCCACCGAAAAGCCAGGGGGGACTGAAGCTTTCTTT. It is translated as CATEKPGGTEAFF.

V gene TRBV4-2 combines with J gene TRBJ2-7; possibly TRBD1 for D (5 bases). Trimming cost V 4 bases and J 3 bases, with 13 bases left between them. The CDR3 has 14 amino acids. Germline CDR1 and CDR2: LGHNA and YNFKEQ. CDR3 amino acids: CASSPSRDYYEQYF. The DNA of the CDR3 is TGTGCCAGCAGCCCGAGCAGGGATTACTACGAGCAGTACTTC.

This clone was seen a single time. The chain carries TRBV7-8 and TRBJ2-3, with 7 bases matching TRBD2. The CDR3 is made up of 17 amino acids. Germline assignment: CDR1 SGHVS and CDR2 FQNEAQ. V trimming: 3 bases; J trimming: 3 bases; junction bases outside the gene matches: 12. The chain's CDR3 is CASSFWTRNELTDTQYF. The CDR3 DNA sequence: TGTGCCAGCAGCTTTTGGACTAGGAATGAACTTACAGATACGCAGTATTTT. Variable domain in full (rest from reference TRBV7-8 and TRBJ2-3): GAGVSQSPRYKVAKRGQDVALRCDPISGHVSLFWYQQALGQGPEFLTYFQNEAQLDKSGLPSDRFFAERPEGSVSTLKIQRTQQEDSAVYLCASSFWTRNELTDTQYFGPGTRLTVL.

This clone showed up just once. The rearrangement joins TRBV18 to TRBJ2-6, with a tentative D call TRBD2 (5 bases). Looked up from germline, CDR1 is KGHSH and CDR2 is LQKENI. Trimming took 0 bases from V and 0 from J, leaving 6 bases between them. The CDR3 totals 16 residues. The CDR3, as DNA: TGTGCCAGCTCACCACCGGGGAGCTCTGGGGCCAACGTCCTGACTTTC. It yields the protein CASSPPGSSGANVLTF.

The count of this clone is one. The chain is built from TRBV28 and TRBJ2-5, with TRBD2 matching over 7 bases. Trimming cost V 4 bases and J 4 bases; bases outside gene matches: 15. The length of the CDR3 is 17 residues. Germline V CDR1 and CDR2: MDHEN, SYDVKM. The CDR3: CASSYNGRGDSRETQYF. The CDR3 region has the DNA TGTGCCAGCAGTTACAATGGGAGGGGTGACAGCCGAGAGACCCAGTACTTC.

This chain links TRBV9 with TRBJ2-5, with D possibly matching TRBD2 (6 bases). In germline, CDR1 is SGDLS, CDR2 YYNGEE. V was clipped by 4 bases and J by 5 bases, with 12 bases between them. The CDR3 is made up of 13 amino acids. CDR3: CASSSSGGETQYF. CDR3 nucleotides: TGTGCCAGCAGCTCCAGTGGGGGGGAGACCCAGTACTTC. Variable domain in full (rest from reference TRBV9 and TRBJ2-5): DSGVTQTPKHLITATGQRVTLRCSPRSGDLSVYWYQQSLDQGLQFLIQYYNGEERAKGNILERFSAQQFPDLHSELNLSSLELGDSALYFCASSSSGGETQYFGPGTRLLVL.

The chain couples TRBV6-5 to TRBJ2-3; a weak D match, TRBD2 (6 bases). V lost 6 bases and J 0 bases, leaving 10 bases between the germline ends. Germline lookup yields CDR1 MNHEY and CDR2 SVGAGI. The CDR3 is 14 amino acids. CDR3 sequence: CASRSGTSTDTQYF. The CDR3 coding sequence is TGTGCCAGCAGGTCCGGGACTAGCACAGATACGCAGTATTTT.

The V gene is TRBV6-5, the J gene TRBJ2-5; 7 bases agree with TRBD2. CDR3 length equals 16 residues. The V gene's germline CDR1 is MNHEY and CDR2 SVGAGI. J lost 4 bases, V lost 0 bases, and 8 bases had no gene match. The CDR3 DNA is TGTGCCAGCAGTTACTCTGGCGGGAGTGGGGGAGAGACCCAGTACTTC. Amino acid sequence: CASSYSGGSGGETQYF.